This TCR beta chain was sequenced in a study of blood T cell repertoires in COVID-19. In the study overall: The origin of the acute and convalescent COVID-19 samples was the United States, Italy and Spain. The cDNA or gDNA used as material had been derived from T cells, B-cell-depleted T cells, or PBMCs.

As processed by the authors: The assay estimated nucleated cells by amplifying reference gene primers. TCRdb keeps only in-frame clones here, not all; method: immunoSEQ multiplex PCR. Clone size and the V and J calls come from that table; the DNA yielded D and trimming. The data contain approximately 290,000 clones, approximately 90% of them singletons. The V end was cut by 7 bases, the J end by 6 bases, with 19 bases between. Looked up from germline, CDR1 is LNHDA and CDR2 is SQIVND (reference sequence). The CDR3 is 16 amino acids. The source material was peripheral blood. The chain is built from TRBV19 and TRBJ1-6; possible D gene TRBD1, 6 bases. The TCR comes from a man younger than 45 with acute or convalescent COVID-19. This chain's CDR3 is CASTSGGTGFNSPLHF. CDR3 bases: TGTGCCAGTACCTCGGGGGGCACGGGATTTAATTCACCCCTCCACTTT.